This TCR beta chain is drawn from a study of T-cell reconstitution after alpha-beta-depleted transplantation in children. TCRbeta library preparation incorporated unique molecular identifiers. TCRdb reprocessed the PCR reads with MiXCR, giving one entry per CDR3 protein. The sample holds roughly 200,000 distinct CDR3 sequences, over 5.5% seen once. Unmatched junction bases numbered 10, after V lost 1 base and J lost 8 bases. The CDR3 is made up of 16 amino acids. The germline CDR1 and CDR2 sequences are SGHRS and YFSETQ. The sample here was PBMCs from the stem cell graft donor, taken from the stem cell graft. This TCR was sampled from a human donor who donated a stem cell graft to a child with Wiskott-Aldrich syndrome. V is TRBV5-1 and J is TRBJ2-1, with TRBD1 matching 9 bases. CDR3 coding DNA: TGCGCCAGCAGCTTGAGGTCCGGGACAGGGAATTATGAGCAGTTCTTC. As protein: CASSLRSGTGNYEQFF.